The 24 T cell receptor beta chains listed next were all sequenced from one sample in a study of cytomegalovirus exposure and HLA in healthy donors. A multiplex PCR was run with 60 Vbeta primers and 13 Jbeta primers. This table comes from immunoSEQ multiplex PCR, and its TCRdb copy is limited to in-frame clones, with some not included. This table holds roughly 120,000 clones, about 80% found once. Sequencing was done on a sample of PBMCs. The receptor source for this set is a female donor in good health and CMV-seropositive.

The genes are TRBV5-4 and TRBJ2-1, with D tentatively TRBD1 (6 bases). Germline loops: CDR1 SGHNT, CDR2 YYREEE (reference sequence). This CDR3 region has 15 residues. Trimming took 3 bases from V and 4 from J, leaving 14 bases between them. In DNA, the CDR3 is TGTGCCAGCAGCTCTCCGGGACATAATTACAATGAGCAGTTCTTC. Translation: CASSSPGHNYNEQFF.

The DNA for the CDR3 is TGTGCCAGCAGTACCGGAGGCTCACCCCTCCACTTT. This gives the protein CASSTGGSPLHF. The chain is built from TRBV6-5 and TRBJ1-6, with D uncertain. CDR1 is MNHEY, CDR2 SVGAGI, per germline. The CDR3 consists of 12 residues. The V and J ends lost 5 bases and 10 bases respectively, with 9 bases between them.

The rearrangement uses TRBV27 and TRBJ1-2, with TRBD1 identical over 7 bases. This CDR3 region has 15 residues. Unmatched junction bases numbered 9, after V lost 0 bases and J lost 8 bases. In germline, CDR1 is MNHEY, CDR2 SMNVEV (reference sequence). The CDR3 sequence is CASSLSWDSFSGYTF. CDR3 sequence (DNA): TGTGCCAGCAGTTTATCGTGGGACAGCTTCAGCGGCTACACCTTC.

A note on this clone: Relative to the germline gene, one junction end is altered; a read error may explain this. The chain is built from TRBV10-3 and TRBJ2-7; D gene ambiguous. This CDR3 region has 13 residues. Germline V CDR1 and CDR2: ENHRY, SYGVKD. DNA of the CDR3: TGTGCCATCCGTGAAGAGAGCTCCTACGAGCAGTACTTC. Translated: CAIREESSYEQYF.

For this clone: Mismatch with germline at one junction end may stem from a read error. The rearrangement uses TRBV7-2 and TRBJ1-2; TRBD1 is a possible D gene (5 bases). Germline V gene sequence: CDR1 SGHTA, CDR2 FQGNSA. The length of the CDR3 is 12 residues. The CDR3 is CASSPPGGVLHF. CDR3 in DNA: TGTGCCAGCAGCCCGCCGGGGGGGGTGCTTCACTTC.

The CDR3 reads CASSSIYTGAGYTF. CDR3 in DNA: TGTGCCAGCAGCTCGATCTACACAGGGGCCGGCTACACCTTC. The rearrangement uses TRBV28 and TRBJ1-2; 7 bases match TRBD1. Germline loops: CDR1 MDHEN, CDR2 SYDVKM. Trimming removed 6 bases from V and 8 bases from J; junction bases left unmatched: 12. The CDR3 consists of 14 residues.

This sequence joins TRBV9 and TRBJ1-3; unclear D gene. CDR3 length: 16 residues. Germline CDR1 and CDR2: SGDLS and YYNGEE. Deletions cut 0 bases from V and 0 bases from J, with 10 bases between. The CDR3 loop reads CASSVGSGNSGNTIYF. CDR3 nucleotide sequence: TGTGCCAGCAGCGTAGGCTCGGGGAACTCTGGAAACACCATATATTTT.

Turning to this clone: The same CDR3 can be traced to other DNA sequences in this sample. The chain has TRBV5-1 and TRBJ1-4; 7 bases match TRBD1. V gave up 3 bases and J gave up 0 bases; unmatched junction bases: 2. Germline loops: CDR1 SGHRS, CDR2 YFSETQ. The CDR3 length is 15 residues. For the CDR3, the DNA is TGCGCCAGCAGCTCCACAGGGGCAACTAATGAAAAACTGTTTTTT. It encodes CASSSTGATNEKLFF.

This clone was recorded once. The V and J genes are TRBV2 and TRBJ2-2; TRBD1 is a possible D gene (5 bases). This CDR3 comprises 12 residues. Between the trimmed V and J ends, which lost 8 bases and 4 bases, there was a span of 8 bases. Germline lookup yields CDR1 SNHLY and CDR2 FYNNEI. Here the CDR3 DNA reads TGTGCCAGCGGGCAGGGCACCGGGGAGCTGTTTTTT. This sequence encodes CASGQGTGELFF.

The V gene is TRBV2, the J gene TRBJ1-6; perhaps TRBD1 as D (6 bases). This CDR3 is built from 14 residues. V was clipped by 6 bases and J by 7 bases, with 13 bases between them. Germline CDR1 and CDR2: SNHLY and FYNNEI. The CDR3 is CASRGAAGNSPLHF. Written as DNA, the CDR3 is TGTGCCAGCAGGGGGGCAGCGGGGAATTCACCCCTCCACTTT.

This clone was counted only a few times. CDR3 in amino acids: CACTGYSGNTIYF. CDR3 nucleotides: TGTGCCTGTACAGGTTACTCTGGAAACACCATATATTTT. The chain recombines TRBV30 with TRBJ1-3; TRBD1 is a possible D gene (5 bases). V gave up 6 bases and J gave up 0 bases, with 9 bases separating them. The CDR3 has 13 residues. Germline-derived CDR1 and CDR2 are GTSNPN and SVGIG (reference sequence).

This rearrangement joins TRBV6-5 to TRBJ1-4; D gene ambiguous. In germline, CDR1 is MNHEY, CDR2 SVGAGI. V was clipped by 0 bases and J by 8 bases, with 13 bases between them. CDR3 size: 15 residues. This chain's CDR3 is CASSYSGPPGEKLFF. CDR3 sequence (DNA): TGTGCCAGCAGTTACTCGGGCCCCCCGGGAGAAAAACTGTTTTTT.

V and J are TRBV7-2 and TRBJ2-5; D is unresolved. Germline loops: CDR1 SGHTA, CDR2 FQGNSA. V gave up 6 bases and J gave up 4 bases, with 9 bases separating them. The CDR3 runs to 12 residues. The CDR3 DNA sequence: TGTGCCAGCAGGGTGACGGGAGAGACCCAGTACTTC. This codes for CASRVTGETQYF.

To note about this clone: The same CDR3 is also encoded by other DNA sequences in this sample. V gene TRBV19 combines with J gene TRBJ1-2; the D is unclear. The CDR3 has 12 residues. The V end was cut by 5 bases, the J end by 8 bases, with 12 bases between. From germline, CDR1 is LNHDA and CDR2 SQIVND (reference sequence). CDR3 nucleotide sequence: TGTGCCAGTAGTCCAGGCGGGGTGGGCTACACCTTC. Encoded protein: CASSPGGVGYTF.

The V call is TRBV30, the J call TRBJ1-2; D not certain. V was shortened by 0 bases and J by 4 bases, with 9 bases between the two germline ends. The V gene's germline CDR1 is GTSNPN and CDR2 SVGIG (reference sequence). The CDR3 loop spans 13 amino acids. CDR3 in amino acids: CAWSVMPTYGYTF. Written as DNA, the CDR3 is TGTGCCTGGAGTGTAATGCCTACCTATGGCTACACCTTC.

V is TRBV5-1 and J is TRBJ2-3; TRBD2 agrees at 8 bases. Germline V gene lookup returns CDR1 SGHRS and CDR2 YFSETQ. The V gene end was trimmed by 1 base and the J gene end by 0 bases; junction bases not matched to a gene: 4. CDR3 length: 16 residues. CDR3 protein: CASSLNGGASTDTQYF. DNA for the CDR3: TGCGCCAGCAGCTTGAACGGGGGGGCAAGCACAGATACGCAGTATTTT. The variable domain in full, completed from reference TRBV5-1 and TRBJ2-3, reads KAGVTQTPRYLIKTRGQQVTLSCSPISGHRSVSWYQQTPGQGLQFLFEYFSETQRNKGNFPGRFSGRQFSNSRSEMNVSTLELGDSALYLCASSLNGGASTDTQYFGPGTRLTVL.

The chain uses TRBV2 and TRBJ1-3, with D unresolved. The CDR3 loop spans 12 amino acids. The ends were cut back, 7 bases at V and 1 base at J, with 5 bases in the middle. Germline assignment: CDR1 SNHLY and CDR2 FYNNEI. The CDR3 nucleotides are TGTGCCAGCACGGGATCTGGAAACACCATATATTTT. Its protein is CASTGSGNTIYF.

The chain is built from TRBV6-5 and TRBJ2-3; 7 bases map to TRBD2. J gave up 0 bases and V 6 bases, and 6 bases lay outside the gene matches. The germline V gene has CDR1 MNHEY and CDR2 SVGAGI. The CDR3 sequence is 15 residues long. CDR3 region: CASRGGVSSTDTQYF. CDR3 coding DNA: TGTGCCAGCAGGGGGGGGGTCAGTAGCACAGATACGCAGTATTTT.

This sequence joins TRBV9 and TRBJ1-1; TRBD1 matches 10 bases. Germline-derived CDR1 and CDR2 are SGDLS and YYNGEE. V gave up 3 bases and J gave up 4 bases; unmatched junction bases: 3. There are 14 residues in the CDR3. The CDR3 reads CASSARTGGTEAFF. The DNA for the CDR3 is TGTGCCAGCAGCGCCCGGACAGGGGGCACTGAAGCTTTCTTT.

A word on this clone: Sequence at one end of the junction differs from germline and may be a read error. V usage is TRBV7-9 and J usage is TRBJ1-1; 7 bases line up with TRBD1. In germline, CDR1 is SEHNR, CDR2 FQNEAQ (reference sequence). The CDR3 contains 15 residues. The CDR3 nucleotides read TGTTCCAGCAGCTTCTACAGGGGTTTGAGCACTGAAGCTTTCTTT. Translating gives CSSSFYRGLSTEAFF.

This chain connects TRBV7-2 to TRBJ1-1, with 8 bases identical to TRBD1. V lost 4 bases, J lost 4 bases, and 8 bases stayed unmatched. Germline V gene data show CDR1 as SGHTA and CDR2 as FQGNSA. CDR3 length equals 15 residues. CDR3 sequence: CASSSTRDRFTEAFF. The CDR3 bases are TGTGCCAGCAGCTCGACCCGGGACAGGTTCACTGAAGCTTTCTTT.

The rearrangement uses TRBV10-3 and TRBJ2-5, with TRBD2 matching over 9 bases. The CDR3 consists of 16 residues. Trimming at V came to 3 bases and at J to 1 base, leaving 6 bases not matched to a gene. Germline V lookup: CDR1 ENHRY, CDR2 SYGVKD. The CDR3 region is CAISDHSGGGQETQYF. The CDR3 DNA follows: TGTGCCATCAGTGACCATAGCGGGGGAGGCCAAGAGACCCAGTACTTC.

The chain carries TRBV10-3 and TRBJ2-7; TRBD1 agrees at 11 bases. Germline V CDR1 and CDR2: ENHRY, SYGVKD. The V segment lost 4 bases and the J segment 6 bases; nucleotides outside the gene matches: 5. The CDR3 spans 14 residues. The CDR3 DNA is TGTGCCATCAGTGGGGGACAGGGGGTTCGCGAGCAGTACTTC. Translating gives CAISGGQGVREQYF.

V usage is TRBV30 and J usage is TRBJ1-2; TRBD1 is a possible D gene (6 bases). V was cut by 0 bases and J by 4 bases, with 12 bases left in between. The length of the CDR3 is 14 residues. Per germline, CDR1 GTSNPN and CDR2 SVGIG (reference sequence). This chain's CDR3 is CAWSVTGLSYGYTF. CDR3 sequence (DNA): TGTGCCTGGAGTGTTACAGGGCTTTCCTATGGCTACACCTTC.